The clone carrying this T cell receptor beta chain was counted ten times or more. Its matching antigen is unknown. RNA transcripts served as the template for amplifying TCR beta CDR3 regions. First-round RT-PCR targeting the TCR CDR3 was performed with the HTBI primer set. One entry per CDR3 protein, called by TCRdb with MiXCR from the multiplex PCR reads. The data show roughly 750,000 distinct CDR3 sequences, about a sixth seen once. Trimming left V 3 bases short and J 3 bases short, with 15 bases between. From germline, CDR1 is MDHEN and CDR2 SYDVKM. The CDR3 loop spans 15 amino acids. This record comes from a study of T cells in Graves' hyperthyroidism and ophthalmopathy. Study-wide context: Peripheral blood sampling occurred at initial diagnosis, before any treatment.

Study-wide points: Most expanded thyroid clonotypes above 0.001 recurred in blood. With a median lead of around 6.7 months before onset, the model predicted ophthalmopathy.

The chain uses TRBV28 and TRBJ2-7, with D maybe TRBD1 (6 bases). The sequenced sample consisted of blood. The origin of this receptor is a young man with Graves' hyperthyroidism. CDR3 loop: CASSLRDTPLYEQYF. The CDR3 bases are TGTGCCAGCAGTTTGAGGGACACCCCCCTCTACGAGCAGTACTTC.